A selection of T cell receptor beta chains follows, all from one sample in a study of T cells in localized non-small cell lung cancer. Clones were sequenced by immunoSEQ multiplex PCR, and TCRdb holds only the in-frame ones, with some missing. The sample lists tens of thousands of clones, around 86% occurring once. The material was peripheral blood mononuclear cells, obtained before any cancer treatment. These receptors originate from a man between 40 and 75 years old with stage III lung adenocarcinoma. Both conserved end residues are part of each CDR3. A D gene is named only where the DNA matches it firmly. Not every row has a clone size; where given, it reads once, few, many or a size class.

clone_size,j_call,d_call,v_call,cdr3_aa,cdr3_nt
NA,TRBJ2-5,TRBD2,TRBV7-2,CASSSRGHSGGASETQYF,TGTGCCAGCAGCTCACGGGGACACAGCGGGGGGGCCTCAGAGACCCAGTACTTC
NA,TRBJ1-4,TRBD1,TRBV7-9,CASSLKRQGQGEKLFF,TGTGCCAGCAGCTTAAAGAGACAGGGGCAAGGGGAAAAACTGTTTTTT
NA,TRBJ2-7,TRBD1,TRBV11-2,CASSFGDRAYEQYF,TGTGCCAGCAGCTTTGGGGACAGAGCCTACGAGCAGTACTTC
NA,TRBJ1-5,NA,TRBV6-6,CASRQTQNSNQPQHF,TGTGCCAGCAGACAGACCCAGAATAGCAATCAGCCCCAGCATTTT
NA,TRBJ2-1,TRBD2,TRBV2,CASSEAHGTSTYNEQFF,TGTGCCAGCAGTGAAGCGCATGGGACTAGTACCTACAATGAGCAGTTCTTC
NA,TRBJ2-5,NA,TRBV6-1,CASRWGPQETQYF,TGTGCCAGCAGGTGGGGGCCTCAAGAGACCCAGTACTTC
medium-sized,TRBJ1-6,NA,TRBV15,CATSRDEGGGSPLHF,TGTGCCACCAGCAGAGATGAAGGCGGGGGATCACCCCTCCACTTT
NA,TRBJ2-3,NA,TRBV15,CATSRDPTSTDTQYF,TGTGCCACCAGCAGAGATCCCACTAGCACGGATACGCAGTATTTT
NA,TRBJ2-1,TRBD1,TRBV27,CASSLDRGQGYNEQFF,TGTGCCAGCAGTTTAGACAGGGGGCAAGGGTACAATGAGCAGTTCTTC
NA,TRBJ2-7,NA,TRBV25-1,CASSVPGSDPYEQYF,TGTGCCAGCAGTGTACCGGGATCAGACCCCTACGAGCAGTACTTC
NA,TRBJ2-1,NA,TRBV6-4,CASSDSVGANEQFF,TGTGCCAGCAGTGACTCGGTGGGGGCGAATGAGCAGTTCTTC
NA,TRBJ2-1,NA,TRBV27,CASSWAYPTLYNEQFF,TGTGCCAGCAGCTGGGCGTACCCAACATTATACAATGAGCAGTTCTTC
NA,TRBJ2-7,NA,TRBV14,CASSQRSEQYF,TGTGCCAGCAGCCAACGCAGTGAGCAGTACTTC
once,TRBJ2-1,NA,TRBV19,CASSIDPITLMRNEQFF,TGTGCCAGTAGTATAGATCCTATTACTTTAATGAGGAATGAGCAGTTCTTC
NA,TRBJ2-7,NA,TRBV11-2,CASSLAGSYYEQYF,TGTGCCAGCAGCTTAGCGGGGAGTTACTACGAGCAGTACTTC
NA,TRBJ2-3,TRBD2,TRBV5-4,CASSLASGGSSTDTQYF,TGTGCCAGCAGCTTGGCTTCGGGGGGATCTAGCACAGATACGCAGTATTTT
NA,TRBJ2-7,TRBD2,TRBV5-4,CASSPGLAGTYEQYF,TGTGCCAGCAGCCCGGGACTAGCGGGTACCTACGAGCAGTACTTC
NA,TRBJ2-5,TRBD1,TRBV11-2,CASSLSPLRTGRETQYF,TGTGCCAGCAGCTTAAGTCCTTTAAGGACAGGGCGAGAGACCCAGTACTTC
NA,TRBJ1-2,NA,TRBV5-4,CASSLVRGPGMSYTF,TGTGCCAGCAGCTTGGTAAGGGGCCCGGGTATGAGCTACACCTTC
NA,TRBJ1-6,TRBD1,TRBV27,CASSYRGANSPLHF,TGTGCCAGCAGTTACAGGGGGGCGAATTCACCCCTCCACTTT
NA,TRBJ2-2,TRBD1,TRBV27,CASRNYGGQGFTGELFF,TGTGCCAGCAGAAATTACGGAGGACAGGGATTCACCGGGGAGCTGTTTTTT
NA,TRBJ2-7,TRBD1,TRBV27,CASRRWVTDRVYEQYF,TGTGCCAGCAGGCGTTGGGTTACGGACAGGGTCTACGAGCAGTACTTC
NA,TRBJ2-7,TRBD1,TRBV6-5,CASSYGTGWSYEQYF,TGTGCCAGCAGTTACGGGACAGGGTGGTCCTACGAGCAGTACTTC
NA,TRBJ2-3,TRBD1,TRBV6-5,CASRDPGQHSQYF,TGTGCCAGCAGAGATCCGGGACAGCATTCGCAGTATTTT
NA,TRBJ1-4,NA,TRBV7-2,CASSLRAGPPEELFF,TGTGCCAGCAGCTTAAGGGCAGGCCCTCCTGAGGAACTGTTTTTT
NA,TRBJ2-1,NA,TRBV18,CASSPTAYNEQFF,TGTGCCAGCTCGCCTACAGCTTACAATGAGCAGTTCTTC
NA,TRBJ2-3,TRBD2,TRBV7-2,CASSQRGGSTDTQYF,TGTGCCAGCAGTCAGCGGGGGGGCAGCACAGATACGCAGTATTTT
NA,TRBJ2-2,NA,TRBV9,CASSVSSYTGELFF,TGTGCCAGCAGCGTTTCCAGTTATACCGGGGAGCTGTTTTTT
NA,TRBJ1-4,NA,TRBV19,CASNNPRGRNEKLFF,TGTGCCAGTAACAACCCCCGAGGGCGAAATGAAAAACTGTTTTTT
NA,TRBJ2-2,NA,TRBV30,CAWSRDSYTGELFF,TGTGCCTGGTCCCGGGACTCCTACACCGGGGAGCTGTTTTTT
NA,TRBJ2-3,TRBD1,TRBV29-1,CSVEDRGITDTQYF,TGCAGCGTTGAGGACAGGGGCATCACAGATACGCAGTATTTT
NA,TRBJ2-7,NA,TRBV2,CASSGQGFSNEQYF,TGTGCCAGCAGTGGACAAGGTTTTAGCAACGAGCAGTACTTC
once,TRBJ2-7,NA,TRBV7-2,CASSLRQPSYEQYF,TGTGCCAGCAGCTTAAGACAGCCATCCTACGAGCAGTACTTC
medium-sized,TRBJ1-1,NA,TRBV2,CASSEMARTVKEAFF,TGTGCCAGCAGTGAGATGGCGAGGACAGTTAAAGAAGCTTTCTTT
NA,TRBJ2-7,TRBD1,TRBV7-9,CASSPPRDRGYEQYF,TGTGCCAGCAGTCCCCCCCGGGACAGGGGTTACGAGCAGTACTTC
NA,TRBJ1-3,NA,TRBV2,CASSEQGGAGNTIYF,TGTGCCAGCAGTGAACAGGGAGGTGCCGGAAACACCATATATTTT
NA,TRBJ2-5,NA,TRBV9,CASSVGGTRQETQYF,TGTGCCAGCAGCGTAGGTGGGACTCGCCAAGAGACCCAGTACTTC
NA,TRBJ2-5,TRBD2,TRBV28,CASRELADVQETQYF,TGTGCCAGCAGGGAACTAGCGGACGTACAAGAGACCCAGTACTTC
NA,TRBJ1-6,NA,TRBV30,CAWKLGGANSPLHF,TGTGCCTGGAAACTCGGTGGGGCTAATTCACCCCTCCACTTT
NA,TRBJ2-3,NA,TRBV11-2,CASSLEAGATDTQYF,TGTGCCAGCAGCTTAGAAGCAGGGGCCACAGATACGCAGTATTTT
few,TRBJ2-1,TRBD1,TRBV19,CASRGQASSYNEQFF,TGTGCCAGCAGGGGACAGGCGAGCTCCTACAATGAGCAGTTCTTC
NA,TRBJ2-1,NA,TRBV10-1,CASSESKGGLPNEQFF,TGCGCCAGCAGTGAGTCGAAGGGGGGCCTTCCTAATGAGCAGTTCTTC